These 15 T cell receptor beta chains were all obtained from the same sample, sequenced in a study of Graves' ophthalmopathy and Graves' hyperthyroidism. The sequenced template was RNA, covering the TCR beta CDR3 region. HTBI-primed RT-PCR formed the first round, and a multiplex PCR formed the second. From the multiplex PCR reads, TCRdb called clonotypes with MiXCR, one entry per CDR3 protein. The sample lists almost 750,000 distinct CDR3 sequences, 40% seen once, with 44% in the top ten. The sample comprised peripheral blood. These receptors were obtained from an adult man with Graves' ophthalmopathy.

Notes on this clonotype: The junction shows a germline mismatch at one end, possibly a read error. The chain is built from TRBV9 and TRBJ1-1; weak D call: TRBD1 (6 bases). CDR1 SGDLS and CDR2 YYNGEE come from the germline V gene. The CDR3 is made up of 13 amino acids. The CDR3 DNA reads as TGTGCCAGCAGAGTAGGGGGGAGGACTGAAGCTTTCTTT. Its protein is CASRVGGRTEAFF.

V gene TRBV5-4 combines with J gene TRBJ2-7; D gene ambiguous. The CDR3 is made up of 13 amino acids. Germline CDR1 is SGHNT and CDR2 is YYREEE (reference sequence). V dropped 4 bases and J dropped 3 bases, with 11 bases sitting between them. CDR3 in DNA: TGTGCCAGCAGCCAAGACTTGGACTACGAGCAGTACTTC. Amino acid sequence: CASSQDLDYEQYF.

A note on this clonotype: The junction differs from germline at one of its ends, possibly a read error. The J gene is TRBJ1-5, the V gene TRBV24-1; 7 bases fit TRBD1. The CDR3 is 16 amino acids. Looked up from germline, CDR1 is KGHDR and CDR2 is SFDVKD. CDR3 nucleotide sequence: TGCGCCACCAGTACCTTGGACAGGATGTCCAATCAGCCCCAGCATTTT. Protein product: CATSTLDRMSNQPQHF.

Of note for this clonotype: Being one base from a much bigger clone, this may be a read error. This rearrangement joins TRBV29-1 to TRBJ2-7; D not certain. Germline-derived CDR1 and CDR2 are SQVTM and ANQGSEA. The CDR3 runs to 13 residues. CDR3 residues: CRVTLRGSIEQYF. The CDR3 DNA follows: TGCAGAGTGACCCTGCGCGGCTCTATCGAGCAGTACTTC.

J is TRBJ2-5 and V is TRBV20-1, with a possible D match to TRBD1 (6 bases). V was shortened by 1 base and J by 4 bases, with 19 bases between the two germline ends. The CDR3 length is 16 residues. Per germline, CDR1 DFQATT and CDR2 SNEGSKA (reference sequence). The CDR3 sequence: CSARGSGTPHRETQYF. The DNA for the CDR3 is TGCAGTGCTAGAGGGTCCGGGACACCCCACCGAGAGACCCAGTACTTC.

This clonotype has a count of ten or more. This chain links TRBV5-6 with TRBJ2-5; D ambiguous. The CDR3 loop spans 14 amino acids. The V gene's germline CDR1 is SGHDT and CDR2 YYEEEE. V was trimmed by 0 bases and J by 0 bases, leaving 6 bases between them. The CDR3 DNA follows: TGTGCCAGCAGCTTGGCCCTCAACCAAGAGACCCAGTACTTC. Translated, it gives CASSLALNQETQYF.

The genes are TRBV25-1 and TRBJ1-4; the D gene is possibly TRBD1 (5 bases). The CDR3 totals 14 residues. The V end was cut by 6 bases, the J end by 7 bases, with 15 bases between. CDR1 MGHDK and CDR2 SYGVNS come from the germline V gene. CDR3 region: CASSRSGSGEKLFF. The CDR3 DNA reads TGTGCCAGCAGCCGATCAGGGTCTGGTGAAAAACTGTTTTTT.

This clonotype was recorded at least ten times. V and J are TRBV25-1 and TRBJ1-2; D is unresolved. V shed 2 bases and J shed 0 bases, with 7 bases lying between them. CDR3 size: 14 residues. Germline CDR1 is MGHDK and CDR2 is SYGVNS. Here the CDR3 reads CASSEPGPNYGYTF. The CDR3 DNA sequence: TGTGCCAGCAGTGAACCCGGGCCTAACTATGGCTACACCTTC.

In this sample, this clonotype turned up a few times. The rearrangement links TRBV7-9 to TRBJ2-5, with 8 bases aligning to TRBD1. Germline CDR1 reads SEHNR; CDR2 reads FQNEAQ (reference sequence). V dropped 2 bases and J dropped 4; count of bases not matched to a gene: 9. CDR3 length: 16 amino acids. This CDR3 is CASSLRFRTGLETQYF. DNA for the CDR3: TGTGCCAGCAGCTTAAGGTTCCGGACAGGGCTAGAGACCCAGTACTTC.

This clonotype was seen many times. The rearrangement links TRBV9 to TRBJ2-6, with D maybe TRBD2 (6 bases). The CDR3 has 15 amino acids. The V gene lost 0 bases and the J gene lost 2 bases, with 6 bases spanning the gap. Per germline, CDR1 SGDLS and CDR2 YYNGEE. The CDR3 spells CASSVGGTGANVLTF. The CDR3 DNA reads as TGTGCCAGCAGCGTAGGCGGGACTGGGGCCAACGTCCTGACTTTC.

This clonotype has just a few counts. Relative to the germline gene, one junction end is altered; a read error may explain this. The J gene is TRBJ1-5, the V gene TRBV24-1; TRBD1 is a possible D gene (6 bases). The CDR3 has 14 residues. Germline lookup yields CDR1 KGHDR and CDR2 SFDVKD. The CDR3 region is CASSFRGRGQPQHF. As DNA, the CDR3 is TGTGCCAGCAGTTTTCGGGGCAGGGGACAGCCCCAGCATTTT.

With regard to this clonotype: Germline and junction disagree at one end, which may indicate a read error. The chain links TRBV10-3 to TRBJ1-1; the D gene is possibly TRBD1 (5 bases). Germline V lookup: CDR1 ENHRY, CDR2 SYGVKD. CDR3 size: 14 residues. The CDR3 coding sequence is TGTGCCAGCAGTTACTCCGGGACTTCCTTAGAAGCTTTCTTT. Encoded protein: CASSYSGTSLEAFF.

The sample holds a few counts of this clonotype. This chain connects TRBV20-1 to TRBJ1-2; 8 nucleotides agree with TRBD1. Germline CDR1 and CDR2: DFQATT and SNEGSKA (reference sequence). CDR3 length: 16 residues. The junction had 10 bases not matched to a gene; V was cut back by 3 bases and J by 1 base. The CDR3 spells CSASDSGTGYNYGYTF. The CDR3 DNA is TGCAGTGCTAGTGACTCCGGGACAGGATATAACTATGGCTACACCTTC.

This clonotype was found a few times. The gene calls are TRBV4-1 and TRBJ1-2; perhaps TRBD1 as D (5 bases). This CDR3 is 15 amino acids long. Germline assignment: CDR1 MGHRA and CDR2 YSYEKL. V was pared by 0 bases and J by 3 bases, with 11 bases between. CDR3 bases: TGCGCCAGCAGCCAAGAAGCAGGGCCCGACTATGGCTACACCTTC. It is translated as CASSQEAGPDYGYTF.

On this clonotype: Being one base from a much bigger clone, this may be a read error. The chain employs TRBV19 and TRBJ1-1; D is unresolved. There are 16 residues in the CDR3. Germline V lookup: CDR1 LNHDA, CDR2 SQIVND (reference sequence). Trimming took off 3 bases at V and 0 bases at J, with 14 bases between the two ends. The CDR3 sequence: CASSMDLVGMNTEAFF. The CDR3 DNA reads TGTGCCAGTAGTATGGATCTCGTAGGGATGAACACTGAAGCTTTCTTT.